Given below is one TCR beta chain in context. The data were obtained in a study of blood T cell repertoires in COVID-19. The assay was immunoSEQ multiplex PCR, and TCRdb's table has in-frame clones only and misses some. Among around 200,000 clones listed, roughly 86% were seen once. The length of the CDR3 is 15 residues. Germline CDR1 LGHDT, CDR2 YNNKEL (reference sequence). V gave up 0 bases and J gave up 0 bases, with 6 bases separating them. Specimen: PBMCs or T cells enriched from blood (not recorded which). The sequence derives from a man aged 35-49 years with acute COVID-19. V is TRBV3-1 (or the pseudogene TRBV3-2) and J is TRBJ1-3; unclear D gene. The CDR3 loop is CASSQDLASGNTIYF. The CDR3 DNA reads TGTGCCAGCAGCCAAGATCTAGCCTCTGGAAACACCATATATTTT.